These 18 T cell receptor beta chains share one sample of origin, sequenced in a study of cytomegalovirus exposure and HLA in healthy donors. Using immunoSEQ multiplex PCR, the repertoire was profiled, and TCRdb retains in-frame clones only, with some absent. Among roughly 260,000 clones, around nine tenths were seen once, and the ten largest hold approximately 2.5%. The source material was PBMCs. All receptors come from a young man in good health and CMV-seronegative.

V and J are TRBV25-1 and TRBJ2-5, with TRBD2 matching 14 bases. Germline V CDR1 and CDR2: MGHDK, SYGVNS. This CDR3 is built from 15 residues. Losses at the gene ends were 5 bases for V and 5 bases for J; bases not matched to a gene: 4. CDR3 sequence reads: CASSMTSGRVETQYF. The CDR3, as DNA: TGTGCCAGCAGTATGACTAGCGGGAGGGTGGAGACCCAGTACTTC.

The chain is built from TRBV6-6 and TRBJ1-2, with a possible D match to TRBD1 (5 bases). V gave up 6 bases and J gave up 6 bases, with 14 bases separating them. The CDR3 is made up of 13 amino acids. The germline gives CDR1 MNHNY, CDR2 SVGAGI (reference sequence). The DNA of the CDR3 is TGTGCCAGCAGACCCGTCCCGGGGGATGGCTACACCTTC. Translation: CASRPVPGDGYTF.

This rearrangement joins TRBV28 to TRBJ1-2, with 11 bases identical to TRBD1. Germline CDR1 MDHEN, CDR2 SYDVKM. There are 13 residues in the CDR3. V dropped 8 bases and J dropped 5; count of bases not matched to a gene: 4. The CDR3: CASGTGGFYGYTF. The CDR3 DNA reads as TGTGCCAGCGGGACAGGGGGGTTTTATGGCTACACCTTC.

The chain joins TRBV4-3 to TRBJ2-3; weak D call: TRBD2 (5 bases). The germline V gene has CDR1 LGHNA and CDR2 YSLEER. The CDR3 has 17 residues. V was cut by 0 bases and J by 8 bases, with 21 bases left in between. This CDR3 is CASSQDLGGLKRGTQYF. The CDR3 DNA reads as TGCGCCAGCAGCCAAGATCTTGGTGGACTCAAAAGAGGTACGCAGTATTTT.

The gene calls are TRBV2 and TRBJ2-7; TRBD2 matches 7 bases. This CDR3 spans 16 amino acids. Per germline, CDR1 SNHLY and CDR2 FYNNEI. J was trimmed by 6 bases and V by 3 bases; bases with no gene match: 14. The CDR3 here is CASSEGGRLSPPEQYF. Here the CDR3 DNA reads TGTGCCAGCAGTGAGGGCGGGAGACTATCCCCACCCGAGCAGTACTTC.

A single count supports this clone. The chain links TRBV19 to TRBJ2-2; D gene uncertain. V was shortened by 5 bases and J by 2 bases, with 12 bases between the two germline ends. The CDR3 covers 15 residues. In germline, CDR1 is LNHDA, CDR2 SQIVND (reference sequence). The CDR3 region has the DNA TGTGCCAGTAGTCCTACAGACCTAAACACCGGGGAGCTGTTTTTT. Translated, it gives CASSPTDLNTGELFF.

The chain links TRBV5-5 to TRBJ2-7, with a possible D match to TRBD2 (6 bases). This CDR3 spans 14 amino acids. Trimming removed 2 bases from V and 9 bases from J, with 18 bases in between. From germline, CDR1 is SGHKS and CDR2 YYEKEE (reference sequence). The CDR3 DNA is TGTGCCAGCAGCTTAGCCGGGACTTTCGATGGGCAGTACTTC. This codes for CASSLAGTFDGQYF. Looking up the rest from reference TRBV5-5 and TRBJ2-7 gives the full variable domain: DAGVTQSPTHLIKTRGQQVTLRCSPISGHKSVSWYQQVLGQGPQFIFQYYEKEERGRGNFPDRFSARQFPNYSSELNVNALLLGDSALYLCASSLAGTFDGQYFGPGTRLTVT.

The chain joins TRBV9 to TRBJ1-2; TRBD1 agrees at 9 bases. CDR1 is SGDLS, CDR2 YYNGEE, per germline. This CDR3 spans 16 amino acids. After removal of 0 bases from V and 2 bases from J, the junction contained 5 bases not matched to a gene. CDR3 DNA: TGTGCCAGCAGCGTAGGGCTAGGGACAGGGAACTATGGCTACACCTTC. Encoded protein: CASSVGLGTGNYGYTF.

The rearrangement joins TRBV19 to TRBJ1-6; 9 bases map to TRBD1. V was clipped by 8 bases and J by 7 bases; unmatched bases: 3. The CDR3 consists of 13 residues. Germline loops: CDR1 LNHDA, CDR2 SQIVND (reference sequence). CDR3 residues: CASGTGTNSPLHF. DNA of the CDR3: TGTGCCAGTGGGACAGGGACGAATTCACCCCTCCACTTT.

CDR3 region: CASGSDRGLHEQYF. CDR3 coding DNA: TGTGCTAGTGGTTCGGACAGAGGCCTCCACGAGCAGTACTTC. V gene TRBV12-5 combines with J gene TRBJ2-7; TRBD1 is a possible D gene (6 bases). Trimming cost V 4 bases and J 5 bases, with 15 bases left between them. Germline V gene sequence: CDR1 LGHNT, CDR2 FRNRAP. This CDR3 is 14 amino acids long.

This clone was detected once. V and J are TRBV4-2 and TRBJ2-7, with 10 nucleotides matching TRBD2. Germline trimming cut 1 base from V and 3 bases from J; bases unmatched to any gene: 3. The germline V gene encodes CDR1 LGHNA and CDR2 YNFKEQ. This CDR3 spans 15 amino acids. CDR3 in DNA: TGTGCCAGCAGCCAAGGGACTAGCGGATACTACGAGCAGTACTTC. Translating gives CASSQGTSGYYEQYF.

V and J are TRBV5-6 and TRBJ2-5; TRBD1 matches at 9 bases. CDR1 and CDR2 (germline): SGHDT, YYEEEE. V shed 2 bases, J shed 2 bases, and the junction held 13 bases outside the gene matches. The CDR3 is made up of 18 amino acids. For the CDR3, the DNA is TGTGCCAGCAGCTTATGGACAGGGGCACCAACAATACAAGAGACCCAGTACTTC. The encoded protein is CASSLWTGAPTIQETQYF. Full variable domain (remainder filled in from reference TRBV5-6 and TRBJ2-5): DAGVTQSPTHLIKTRGQQVTLRCSPKSGHDTVSWYQQALGQGPQFIFQYYEEEERQRGNFPDRFSGHQFPNYSSELNVNALLLGDSALYLCASSLWTGAPTIQETQYFGPGTRLLVL.

The J gene is TRBJ2-5, the V gene TRBV7-2; the D gene is possibly TRBD2 (6 bases). Per the germline V gene, CDR1 is SGHTA and CDR2 is FQGNSA. V was clipped by 2 bases and J by 0 bases, with 13 bases between them. The CDR3 runs 16 residues. CDR3 DNA: TGTGCCAGCAGCTTACGGAGAGGGAGGTACCAAGAGACCCAGTACTTC. Protein: CASSLRRGRYQETQYF.

The chain recombines TRBV10-3 with TRBJ1-3; no firm D call. The CDR3 is 16 residues long. The germline V and J ends were trimmed by 3 bases and 4 bases, with 16 bases remaining between them. The germline V gene has CDR1 ENHRY and CDR2 SYGVKD. CDR3 sequence (DNA): TGTGCCATCAGTGAACGCCCATCTATTTTAGGAAACACCATATATTTT. Its translation: CAISERPSILGNTIYF.

This clone appeared a few times. The chain is built from TRBV6-1 and TRBJ2-2, with D unresolved. This CDR3 has 14 amino acids. Trimming shortened V by 3 bases and J by 0 bases, and 5 bases separated the two germline ends. Germline CDR1 and CDR2: MNHNS and SASEGT. CDR3 protein: CASSEIANTGELFF. DNA of the CDR3: TGTGCCAGCAGTGAGATAGCGAACACCGGGGAGCTGTTTTTT.

J is TRBJ2-3 and V is TRBV2, with TRBD2 matching over 8 bases. With 8 bases clipped from V and 1 base from J, the junction kept 8 bases outside the gene matches. Germline CDR1 is SNHLY and CDR2 is FYNNEI. The CDR3 spans 15 residues. CDR3 region: CASGTGGLRTDTQYF. The CDR3 DNA reads as TGTGCCAGCGGGACGGGGGGGCTTCGCACAGATACGCAGTATTTT.

The chain uses TRBV10-2 and TRBJ1-5; 10 bases are shared with TRBD1. V was clipped by 8 bases and J by 5 bases; unmatched bases: 6. The germline V gene has CDR1 WSHSY and CDR2 SAAADI. CDR3 length equals 14 residues. In nucleotides, the CDR3 is TGCGCCAGCGGCCCGACAGGGGGCCATCAGCCCCAGCATTTT. This translates into CASGPTGGHQPQHF.

The DNA of the CDR3 is TGTGCCAGCAGCTTAGTGGGGCTAGCGGGGGCCGGGGAGCTGTTTTTT. This encodes CASSLVGLAGAGELFF. This sequence joins TRBV7-2 and TRBJ2-2, with TRBD2 matching 10 bases. The length of the CDR3 is 16 residues. V lost 1 base to trimming and J lost 6 bases; unmatched junction nucleotides: 5. CDR1 SGHTA and CDR2 FQGNSA come from the germline V gene.